A selection of T cell receptor beta chains follows, all from one sample in a study of radiotherapy plus CTLA-4 blockade in lung cancer. Measured with immunoSEQ multiplex PCR; TCRdb has only the in-frame clones, and not every one. The sample records 120,000 or so clones, nearly 80% being singletons. The sample in question was peripheral blood, obtained from a patient treated with radiotherapy plus ipilimumab. Receptor source: a human donor with non-small cell lung cancer who had a partial response to radiotherapy plus ipilimumab. Both conserved end residues are part of each CDR3. The D gene is left open where the match is weak. Clone size is shown for a subset of rows, as once, few, many or a class of expanded clone.

d_call j_call clone_size v_call cdr3_aa cdr3_nt
- TRBJ2-3 - TRBV5-1 CASSLARSGGTDTQYF TGCGCCAGCAGCTTGGCCCGATCGGGGGGCACAGATACGCAGTATTTT
TRBD2 TRBJ2-3 - TRBV2 CASSILAGGTDTQYF TGTGCCAGCAGTATACTAGCGGGAGGCACAGATACGCAGTATTTT
- TRBJ2-6 - TRBV6-1 CASSPRWSGANVLTF TGTGCCAGCAGCCCCAGGTGGTCTGGGGCCAACGTCCTGACTTTC
- TRBJ1-1 - TRBV5-1 CASSLSGELTEAFF TGCGCCAGCAGCTTGTCGGGGGAGCTGACTGAAGCTTTCTTT
- TRBJ1-1 - TRBV28 CASSSLQKRTVNTEAFF TGTGCCAGCAGTTCCCTGCAAAAACGGACAGTGAACACTGAAGCTTTCTTT
- TRBJ1-6 - TRBV4-3 CASSQTWQGRNSPLHF TGCGCCAGCAGCCAAACATGGCAGGGTCGGAATTCACCCCTCCACTTT
TRBD2 TRBJ2-1 - TRBV30 CAWSRASGGHNEQFF TGTGCCTGGAGTCGGGCTAGCGGGGGACACAATGAGCAGTTCTTC
- TRBJ2-3 - TRBV6-1 CASSEAGGGWDTQYF TGTGCCAGCAGTGAAGCGGGAGGGGGTTGGGATACGCAGTATTTT
- TRBJ1-5 - TRBV7-2 CASSLASGGGQPQHF TGTGCCAGCAGCTTAGCTTCTGGGGGCGGCCAGCCCCAGCATTTT
TRBD1 TRBJ2-2 - TRBV28 CASSSSGTANTGELFF TGTGCCAGCAGTTCGTCCGGGACAGCGAACACCGGGGAGCTGTTTTTT
TRBD1 TRBJ2-7 - TRBV28 CASWRDRAPTSSYEQYF TGTGCCAGCTGGCGAGACAGGGCGCCCACGAGCTCCTACGAGCAGTACTTC
- TRBJ2-7 - TRBV28 CASSFASGQLYEQYF TGTGCCAGCAGTTTTGCAAGCGGGCAGCTCTACGAGCAGTACTTC
- TRBJ1-1 - TRBV10-1 CASSDLREKVF TGCGCCAGCAGTGACCTCCGGGAAAAAGTCTTT
- TRBJ2-3 - TRBV6-5 CASSTPGSDTQYF TGTGCCAGCAGTACGCCAGGGTCAGATACGCAGTATTTT
- TRBJ1-5 few TRBV6-6 CASRQGIQPQHF TGTGCCAGCAGACAGGGAATCCAGCCCCAGCATTTT
- TRBJ2-1 - TRBV4-2 CASSQVSTTPPNEQFF TGTGCCAGCAGCCAAGTATCGACGACTCCGCCAAATGAGCAGTTCTTC
TRBD1 TRBJ1-5 - TRBV28 CASSPATGGFNQPQHF TGTGCCAGCAGTCCCGCGACAGGGGGCTTCAATCAGCCCCAGCATTTT
- TRBJ2-1 - TRBV27 CASSLAGLNPYNEQFF TGTGCCAGCAGTTTGGCGGGGCTCAACCCTTACAATGAGCAGTTCTTC
- TRBJ2-5 - TRBV28 CASSLATGETQYF TGTGCCAGCAGTTTGGCGACAGGAGAGACCCAGTACTTC
TRBD1 TRBJ1-4 few TRBV6-6 CASSYKGQGAEKLFF TGTGCCAGCAGTTACAAGGGACAGGGTGCCGAAAAACTGTTTTTT
- TRBJ1-3 - TRBV4-1 CASSQEGQSSGNTIYF TGCGCCAGCAGCCAAGAGGGCCAGAGCTCTGGAAACACCATATATTTT
TRBD2 TRBJ2-1 - TRBV7-3 CASSLAAGAGNEQFF TGTGCCAGCAGCTTAGCAGCGGGAGCCGGTAATGAGCAGTTCTTC
- TRBJ2-3 few TRBV2 CASSENGLIITDTQYF TGTGCCAGCAGTGAAAATGGTCTAATTATCACAGATACGCAGTATTTT
TRBD1 TRBJ2-7 many TRBV10-1 CASTGGTGDEQYF TGCGCCAGCACTGGGGGGACAGGGGACGAGCAGTACTTC
TRBD2 TRBJ2-2 - TRBV7-9 CASSWTSGNTGELFF TGTGCCAGCAGCTGGACTAGCGGTAACACCGGGGAGCTGTTTTTT
- TRBJ2-5 - TRBV18 CASATGTEATQYF TGTGCCAGCGCCACAGGGACCGAGGCGACCCAGTACTTC
- TRBJ1-3 - TRBV18 CASSPQAGISGNTIYF TGTGCCAGCTCACCACAAGCAGGGATCTCTGGAAACACCATATATTTT
TRBD2 TRBJ2-3 once TRBV5-4 CASSLPSGFTDTQYF TGTGCCAGCAGCTTGCCTAGCGGTTTCACAGATACGCAGTATTTT
TRBD2 TRBJ2-5 - TRBV2 CASIGLAQETQYF TGTGCCAGCATTGGACTAGCGCAAGAGACCCAGTACTTC
- TRBJ2-7 - TRBV19 CASSKANEVTYEQYF TGTGCCAGTAGTAAAGCTAACGAAGTCACCTACGAGCAGTACTTC
TRBD1 TRBJ1-1 - TRBV2 CASSNDRDVAFF TGTGCCAGCAGTAACGACAGGGACGTAGCTTTCTTT
TRBD1 TRBJ1-5 - TRBV6-1 CASGQGAQPQHF TGTGCCAGCGGACAGGGTGCTCAGCCCCAGCATTTT
TRBD1 TRBJ2-5 once TRBV5-1 CASSRWTGSVQETQYF TGCGCCAGCAGCAGGTGGACAGGGTCGGTGCAAGAGACCCAGTACTTC